The clone carrying this T cell receptor beta chain was recorded a few times. Its matching antigen is unknown. Attachment of unique molecular identifiers was made to individual cDNA molecules. TCRdb itself ran the 5' RACE reads through MiXCR, one entry per CDR3 protein. The data contain 74,000 or so distinct CDR3 sequences, around 13% of them singletons. This entry comes from a study of early T cells in non-severe SARS-CoV-2 infection. In the study overall: Chains were unpaired, as sequencing was done on bulk RNA from unsorted whole blood.

Findings and limits, study-wide: The matching step, a VDJdb search, favored anti-spike CD8 responses and missed private and CD4 specificities.

The V end was cut by 3 bases, the J end by 1 base, with 6 bases between. The CDR3 loop spans 13 amino acids. Looked up from germline, CDR1 is SQVTM and CDR2 is ANQGSEA. The gene calls are TRBV29-1 and TRBJ2-2; D remains ambiguous. The sequence derives from an adult who was a healthcare worker with PCR-confirmed SARS-CoV-2 infection or an uninfected control (not recorded which). Sequencing was performed on whole blood. The CDR3 region is CSVDWGNTGELFF. In DNA form, the CDR3 reads TGCAGCGTTGACTGGGGGAACACCGGGGAGCTGTTTTTT.